Sequencing of this TCR beta chain was carried out in a study of CD8 T cells in Susac syndrome. RNA amounts of 0.5 to 1 ug underwent reverse transcription with random hexamers. TCRdb ran MiXCR on the immunoSEQ multiplex PCR reads and lists one entry per CDR3 protein. Here the sample spans 150,000 to 160,000 distinct CDR3 sequences, approximately 95% being singletons. On this clonotype itself: Its antigen is unidentified.

The study, taken as a whole, reports: In Susac patients, clonal expansion was not detected in CD4+ cells.

V trimming: 7 bases; J trimming: 4 bases; junction bases outside the gene matches: 5. Germline CDR1 and CDR2: SNHLY and FYNNEI. This CDR3 contains 13 residues. Sequencing of TCR beta was performed on blood CD8+ T cells and on blood CD4+ T cells. The sequence was collected from a human donor with Susac syndrome. The sequenced material came from CD4+ T cells from PBMCs. The rearrangement uses TRBV2 and TRBJ2-5, with TRBD1 matching 8 bases. The CDR3 loop reads CASTSGGAETQYF. In nucleotides, the CDR3 is TGTGCCAGCACGTCAGGGGGCGCAGAGACCCAGTACTTC.